Included here is one T cell receptor beta chain sequence, with context. This sample includes further DNA sequences coding for the same CDR3. CD8 cells classed as naive were CD45RO-negative and positively selected for CCR7, excluding terminally differentiated effector memory CD45RA+ cells. This sample was taken from a study of shared clonotypes between healthy human individuals. Study summary: Participating donors consisted of two women and a few men aged 18 to 49.

This CDR3 is 14 amino acids long. Per germline, CDR1 SGHRS and CDR2 YFSETQ. V lost 0 bases and J lost 3, with 10 bases in between. The assay was immunoSEQ multiplex PCR, and TCRdb's table has in-frame clones only and misses some. Of under 2,000,000 clones listed, over 85% are singletons. The material sequenced was naive CD8+ T cells sorted from blood. The receptor was isolated from a man younger than 30 in good health. The chain has TRBV5-1 and TRBJ2-7; the D is unclear. The CDR3, as DNA: TGCGCCAGCAGCTTGGGCGGTAGTATCTACGAGCAGTACTTC. Amino acids: CASSLGGSIYEQYF.